Below, 19 T cell receptor beta chains from the same sample are listed, as sequenced in a study of vaccination and CD4 T cells after COVID-19. Treatment denoted: approximately nine-day PBMC culture with coronavirus spike peptide pools or control peptides (ViraFEST assay). Oncomine TCR Beta short-read sequencing was applied to DNA from cultured CD4+ T cells. TCRdb re-analysed the PCR reads in MiXCR, keeping a single row per CDR3 protein. The table records 10,000 to 15,000 distinct CDR3 sequences, 40% to 50% of them present only once. These TCRs' antigens remain unknown. This material consisted of CD4+ T cells from blood, cultured in vitro, taken before SARS-CoV-2 vaccination. Receptors originate from a human donor who had recovered from COVID-19.

This rearrangement joins TRBV29-1 to TRBJ1-5, with 7 bases fitting TRBD1. The CDR3 runs to 12 residues. V lost 6 bases to trimming and J lost 5 bases; unmatched junction nucleotides: 4. In germline, CDR1 is SQVTM, CDR2 ANQGSEA. The CDR3 is CSVRTGDQPQHF. CDR3 sequence (DNA): TGCAGCGTCCGCACAGGGGATCAGCCCCAGCATTTT.

This clonotype appeared a few times. This chain links TRBV7-2 with TRBJ2-7; no definite D call. V was trimmed by 0 bases and J by 6 bases, leaving 9 bases between them. CDR3 size: 13 residues. In germline, CDR1 is SGHTA, CDR2 FQGNSA. CDR3 protein: CASSLAIASEQYF. The CDR3 DNA reads TGTGCCAGCAGCTTAGCAATCGCCTCCGAGCAGTACTTC.

This clonotype has just a few counts. This sequence joins TRBV20-1 and TRBJ1-5, with TRBD1 identical over 10 bases. J was trimmed by 5 bases and V by 5 bases; bases with no gene match: 3. This CDR3 has 13 amino acids. Germline V gives CDR1 DFQATT, CDR2 SNEGSKA (reference sequence). CDR3 residues: CSARGQGDQPQHF. The CDR3 DNA sequence: TGCAGTGCTCGTGGACAGGGGGATCAGCCCCAGCATTTT.

The table lists this clonotype with a few counts. This chain uses TRBV27 with TRBJ1-5; no definite D call. Germline lookup yields CDR1 MNHEY and CDR2 SMNVEV (reference sequence). The CDR3 is 15 amino acids. Trimming pared 2 bases from V and 0 bases from J, leaving 8 bases between. The CDR3 DNA is TGTGCCAGCAGTTTAGGTTCGGGTAGCAATCAGCCCCAGCATTTT. Translated, it gives CASSLGSGSNQPQHF.

The rearrangement uses TRBV6-5 and TRBJ1-2, with D hard to call. Germline loops: CDR1 MNHEY, CDR2 SVGAGI. The CDR3 sequence is 15 residues long. Trimming stripped 0 bases from V and 0 bases from J, with 8 bases between. CDR3 sequence: CASSYSRGSNYGYTF. In DNA, the CDR3 is TGTGCCAGCAGTTACTCGAGAGGGTCTAACTATGGCTACACCTTC.

The chain employs TRBV7-2 and TRBJ2-2; D is ambiguous. This CDR3 comprises 15 residues. V was clipped by 4 bases and J by 6 bases, with 15 bases between them. Germline V gene data show CDR1 as SGHTA and CDR2 as FQGNSA. The CDR3 reads CASSSTLGQAGELFF. The CDR3 DNA sequence: TGTGCCAGCAGCTCCACGTTAGGGCAGGCCGGGGAGCTGTTTTTT.

J is TRBJ1-5 and V is TRBV28; 11 positions match TRBD1. The length of the CDR3 is 15 residues. J gave up 1 base and V 6 bases, and 2 bases lay outside the gene matches. Germline V gene lookup returns CDR1 MDHEN and CDR2 SYDVKM. CDR3 loop: CASRGTGGSNQPQHF. For the CDR3, the DNA is TGTGCCAGCAGGGGGACAGGGGGAAGCAATCAGCCCCAGCATTTT.

This clonotype was detected once. The CDR3 region is CASSQSGSSYEQYF. The DNA for the CDR3 is TGCGCCAGCAGCCAGTCCGGGAGCTCCTACGAGCAGTACTTC. The chain carries TRBV4-3 and TRBJ2-7; weak D call: TRBD2 (6 bases). Per germline, CDR1 LGHNA and CDR2 YSLEER. The CDR3 extends over 14 amino acids. The V gene lost 3 bases and the J gene lost 0 bases, with 9 bases spanning the gap.

For this clonotype: Sequence at one end of the junction differs from germline and may be a read error. V is TRBV7-2 and J is TRBJ2-2; 11 nucleotides line up with TRBD2. Germline CDR1 reads SGHTA; CDR2 reads FQGNSA. The CDR3 contains 15 residues. The CDR3 sequence is CASSLAGGNTGELFF. In DNA form, the CDR3 reads TGTGCCAGCAGCCTAGCGGGGGGGAACACCGGGGAGCTGTTTTTT.

This clonotype was picked up a small number of times. The rearrangement uses TRBV6-2 or TRBV6-3 and TRBJ2-5, with D possibly TRBD1 on 6 matching bases. The CDR3 consists of 18 residues. Deletions cut 0 bases from V and 2 bases from J, with 19 bases between. Germline V lookup: CDR1 MNHEY, CDR2 SVGEGT. CDR3 sequence reads: CASSYSRAEGGEQETQYF. Written as DNA, the CDR3 is TGTGCCAGCAGTTACTCGAGAGCCGAAGGGGGAGAACAAGAGACCCAGTACTTC.

The chain carries TRBV20-1 and TRBJ2-5; TRBD1 might be the D (6 bases). The CDR3 loop spans 15 amino acids. V dropped 3 bases and J dropped 4 bases, with 18 bases sitting between them. Germline CDR1 is DFQATT and CDR2 is SNEGSKA (reference sequence). Written as DNA, the CDR3 is TGCAGTGCTAGCGCGGACAGCGGTACTATAGAGACCCAGTACTTC. Its protein product is CSASADSGTIETQYF.

There are a few counts of this clonotype. The chain is built from TRBV19 and TRBJ1-5; a possible D gene is TRBD1 (5 bases). From germline, CDR1 is LNHDA and CDR2 SQIVND (reference sequence). The CDR3 length is 14 residues. Trimming cost V 7 bases and J 5 bases, with 15 bases left between them. CDR3 nucleotide sequence: TGTGCCAGTACCACCTCCGGGACTCATCAGCCCCAGCATTTT. Amino acids: CASTTSGTHQPQHF. Complete variable domain (other parts from reference TRBV19 and TRBJ1-5): DGGITQSPKYLFRKEGQNVTLSCEQNLNHDAMYWYRQDPGQGLRLIYYSQIVNDFQKGDIAEGYSVSREKKESFPLTVTSAQKNPTAFYLCASTTSGTHQPQHFGDGTRLSIL.

This clonotype was detected a few times. The chain carries TRBV20-1 and TRBJ1-2, with 8 bases fitting TRBD1. V was clipped by 7 bases and J by 8 bases; unmatched bases: 6. This CDR3 has 11 residues. In germline, CDR1 is DFQATT, CDR2 SNEGSKA (reference sequence). The DNA of the CDR3 is TGCAGTGTCCGGACAGGGTCGGGCTACACCTTC. Translating it yields CSVRTGSGYTF.

The chain couples TRBV28 to TRBJ1-5; 8 bases agree with TRBD1. V dropped 0 bases and J dropped 5; count of bases not matched to a gene: 6. Germline CDR1 MDHEN, CDR2 SYDVKM. The CDR3 sequence is 16 residues long. The CDR3 spells CASSLWAGQGHQPQHF. DNA of the CDR3: TGTGCCAGCAGTTTATGGGCTGGACAGGGCCATCAGCCCCAGCATTTT. The complete variable domain, with remaining parts taken from reference TRBV28 and TRBJ1-5, reads DVKVTQSSRYLVKRTGEKVFLECVQDMDHENMFWYRQDPGLGLRLIYFSYDVKMKEKGDIPEGYSVSREKKERFSLILESASTNQTSMYLCASSLWAGQGHQPQHFGDGTRLSIL.

V is TRBV11-2 and J is TRBJ2-3, with no clear D. Germline CDR1 and CDR2: SGHAT and FQNNGV. V was trimmed by 1 base and J by 0 bases, leaving 5 bases between them. CDR3 size: 14 residues. Here the CDR3 reads CASSLAASTDTQYF. DNA for the CDR3: TGTGCCAGCAGCTTAGCGGCTAGCACAGATACGCAGTATTTT.

J is TRBJ1-6 and V is TRBV20-1; D might be TRBD1 (6 bases). The CDR3 consists of 17 residues. Germline CDR1 DFQATT, CDR2 SNEGSKA (reference sequence). V lost 1 base and J lost 6, with 19 bases in between. The CDR3 loop is CSARGVGQGLANSPLHF. The DNA of the CDR3 is TGCAGTGCTAGAGGAGTGGGGCAGGGGCTTGCTAATTCACCCCTCCACTTT.

The chain links TRBV7-9 to TRBJ2-1; 10 nucleotides align to TRBD1. The trim removed 6 bases at V and 2 bases at J, leaving 4 bases unmatched. The CDR3 contains 15 residues. Germline CDR1 is SEHNR and CDR2 is FQNEAQ (reference sequence). The CDR3 DNA sequence: TGTGCCAGCAGACCTGGACAGGGGGCCTACAATGAGCAGTTCTTC. Protein product: CASRPGQGAYNEQFF. The full variable domain, with the rest looked up from reference TRBV7-9 and TRBJ2-1, is DTGVSQNPRHKITKRGQNVTFRCDPISEHNRLYWYRQTLGQGPEFLTYFQNEAQLEKSRLLSDRFSAERPKGSFSTLEIQRTEQGDSAMYLCASRPGQGAYNEQFFGPGTRLTVL.

The chain joins TRBV20-1 to TRBJ2-3; 10 bases map to TRBD1. The CDR3 loop spans 15 amino acids. The V and J ends lost 6 bases and 3 bases, in that order; junction bases with no gene match: 9. In germline, CDR1 is DFQATT, CDR2 SNEGSKA (reference sequence). The CDR3 region has the DNA TGCAGTGCGGCGTTAGGGACAGGGGTTACAGATACGCAGTATTTT. Its translation is CSAALGTGVTDTQYF.

The rearrangement uses TRBV20-1 and TRBJ1-1; a possible D gene is TRBD1 (5 bases). Trimming left V 5 bases short and J 3 bases short, with 16 bases between. CDR1 is DFQATT and CDR2 is SNEGSKA in the germline V gene (reference sequence). The CDR3 contains 14 residues. The CDR3 region is CSAFSQGVDTEAFF. The CDR3 DNA is TGCAGTGCTTTTTCTCAGGGTGTCGACACTGAAGCTTTCTTT.